One and the same sample provided the 2 T cell receptor beta chains below, sequenced in a study of T cells in Graves' hyperthyroidism and ophthalmopathy. The source material, RNA transcripts, was used to amplify TCR beta CDR3 regions. In the first-round RT-PCR of the TCR CDR3, the HTBI primer set was used. TCRdb passed the multiplex PCR reads through MiXCR, listing each CDR3 protein once. The sample lists around 490,000 distinct CDR3 sequences; roughly 21% were seen once. What was sequenced was blood. The receptor set was obtained from a man aged 35 to 55 with Graves' ophthalmopathy.

This clonotype was counted ten times or more. The chain has TRBV12-3 or TRBV12-4 and TRBJ2-3; 8 bases match TRBD1. V trimming: 6 bases; J trimming: 4 bases; junction bases outside the gene matches: 3. CDR3 length: 13 residues. The CDR3 here is CASSQGAPDTQYF. In nucleotides, the CDR3 is TGTGCCAGCAGCCAGGGGGCCCCAGATACGCAGTATTTT.

J is TRBJ2-5 and V is TRBV5-5, with TRBD2 as a possible D gene (6 bases). V was shortened by 0 bases and J by 4 bases, with 10 bases between the two germline ends. The CDR3 sequence is 14 residues long. The germline CDR1 and CDR2 sequences are SGHKS and YYEKEE (reference sequence). CDR3 nucleotides: TGTGCCAGCAGCTTGGCGGGAGACCGAGAGACCCAGTACTTC. This translates into CASSLAGDRETQYF.